This T cell receptor beta chain was obtained from a study of blood T cell repertoires in COVID-19. Assay used: immunoSEQ multiplex PCR; TCRdb lists only in-frame clones, some missing. The profile covers approximately 200,000 clones, with roughly four fifths appearing a single time and approximately 1.3% taken by the ten largest. Sequences were obtained from PBMCs or T cells enriched from blood (not recorded which). The sequence was collected from a woman aged 40 to 50 with acute COVID-19.

The CDR3 coding sequence is TGTGCCAGCAGCCGGACAGTCCATAATTCACCCCTCCACTTT. This gives the protein CASSRTVHNSPLHF. The rearrangement joins TRBV14 to TRBJ1-6; possible D gene TRBD1, 6 bases. In germline, CDR1 is SGHDN, CDR2 FVKESK. Between the trimmed V and J ends, which lost 4 bases and 5 bases, there was a span of 9 bases. This CDR3 is built from 14 residues.